The T cell receptor (beta chain) described here comes from a study of early T cells in non-severe SARS-CoV-2 infection. TCRdb used MiXCR to reprocess the 5' RACE reads, holding one entry per CDR3 protein. The data contain tens of thousands of distinct CDR3 sequences, about 12% of them singletons. Germline V gene sequence: CDR1 KGHDR, CDR2 SFDVKD. This CDR3 is 12 amino acids long. Trimming removed 1 base at V and 7 bases at J, with 6 bases between. V and J are TRBV24-1 and TRBJ2-5; D is unclear. The material sequenced was whole blood, taken at baseline. The sequence was collected from an adult who was a healthcare worker with PCR-confirmed SARS-CoV-2 infection or an uninfected control (not recorded which). CDR3 DNA: TGTGCCACCAGTGATTTATCCGGGACCCAGTACTTC. Amino acids: CATSDLSGTQYF.